Below are 30 T cell receptor beta chains sequenced from a single sample in a study of neurological immune-mediated disorders. One entry per CDR3 protein results from TCRdb running MiXCR on the 5' RACE reads. The repertoire has about 74,000 distinct CDR3 sequences, less than 5.5% of them found once; the top ten carry roughly 7%. Input material: PBMCs. The receptors were gathered from a man younger than 35 with multiple sclerosis.

The chain combines TRBV20-1 with TRBJ1-1; 7 bases are shared with TRBD1. The CDR3 contains 13 residues. Germline assignment: CDR1 DFQATT and CDR2 SNEGSKA (reference sequence). V shed 6 bases, J shed 6 bases, and the junction held 10 bases outside the gene matches. Written as DNA, the CDR3 is TGCAGTGCCCTCAGGGGGACGGGGTCTGAAGCTTTCTTT. Its translation: CSALRGTGSEAFF.

This clonotype was detected many times. The chain carries TRBV20-1 and TRBJ2-6; D remains ambiguous. CDR3 length: 13 residues. Germline V gives CDR1 DFQATT, CDR2 SNEGSKA (reference sequence). Deletions cut 6 bases from V and 0 bases from J, with 6 bases between. The CDR3 is CSAPGSGANVLTF. CDR3 nucleotide sequence: TGCAGTGCCCCGGGCTCTGGGGCCAACGTCCTGACTTTC.

This clonotype has ten or more counts. The V and J genes are TRBV20-1 and TRBJ2-7; D is unclear. From germline, CDR1 is DFQATT and CDR2 SNEGSKA (reference sequence). The CDR3 length is 13 residues. Trimming left V 0 bases short and J 0 bases short, with 6 bases between. For the CDR3, the DNA is TGCAGTGCTAGAGATGGCAGCTCCTACGAGCAGTACTTC. The encoded protein is CSARDGSSYEQYF.

This clonotype was observed at least ten times. CDR3 amino acids: CASSLAQGTGELFF. The CDR3 DNA sequence: TGCGCCAGCAGCTTGGCACAGGGGACCGGGGAGCTGTTTTTT. The chain has TRBV5-1 and TRBJ2-2; 7 bases agree with TRBD1. CDR1 is SGHRS, CDR2 YFSETQ, per germline. V shed 0 bases, J shed 5 bases, and the junction held 1 base outside the gene matches. The CDR3 contains 14 residues.

This clonotype has a count of ten or more. The genes are TRBV20-1 and TRBJ2-1; TRBD1 matches 11 bases. This CDR3 is built from 16 residues. Germline CDR1 and CDR2: DFQATT and SNEGSKA (reference sequence). V shed 0 bases and J 5 bases; nucleotides not matched to a gene: 6. CDR3 coding DNA: TGCAGTGCTAGAGACCCCGGACAGGGGGCCGACAATGAGCAGTTCTTC. Amino acids: CSARDPGQGADNEQFF.

This clonotype was observed at least ten times. The chain is built from TRBV5-1 and TRBJ2-3; D is undetermined. The germline gives CDR1 SGHRS, CDR2 YFSETQ. The CDR3 covers 15 residues. Trimming pared 0 bases from V and 2 bases from J, leaving 10 bases between. The CDR3 reads CASSLVGRLTDTQYF. In DNA form, the CDR3 reads TGCGCCAGCAGCTTGGTAGGGCGACTCACAGATACGCAGTATTTT.

There are many counts of this clonotype. The chain recombines TRBV9 with TRBJ2-3, with 8 bases matching TRBD2. Germline values: CDR1 SGDLS, CDR2 YYNGEE. This CDR3 spans 15 amino acids. With 1 base clipped from V and 5 bases from J, the junction kept 6 bases outside the gene matches. The CDR3 DNA reads TGTGCCAGCAGCGTAACCGGGGGGGCAAGAGATACGCAGTATTTT. As protein: CASSVTGGARDTQYF.

This clonotype was picked up many times. This chain joins TRBV2 and TRBJ2-1; 7 nucleotides agree with TRBD1. J gave up 0 bases and V 5 bases, and 10 bases lay outside the gene matches. From germline, CDR1 is SNHLY and CDR2 FYNNEI. This CDR3 has 17 residues. CDR3 in amino acids: CASSYDRESSSYNEQFF. CDR3 DNA: TGTGCCAGCAGTTATGACAGGGAATCTAGCTCCTACAATGAGCAGTTCTTC.

This clonotype was counted a few times. This sequence may be a read error, since a much larger clone differs from it by one base. The chain links TRBV29-1 to TRBJ1-1, with D hard to call. V shed 6 bases and J shed 1 base, with 9 bases lying between them. The germline CDR1 and CDR2 sequences are SQVTM and ANQGSEA. This CDR3 contains 12 residues. The CDR3 DNA reads as TGCAGCGTGCCCACACAGAACACTGAAGCTTTCTTT. Encoded protein: CSVPTQNTEAFF.

Ten or more counts support this clonotype. This sequence joins TRBV7-2 and TRBJ1-1; no firm D call. From germline, CDR1 is SGHTA and CDR2 FQGNSA. The CDR3 spans 14 residues. The V end was cut by 1 base, the J end by 1 base, with 7 bases between. CDR3: CASSLDWGNTEAFF. The CDR3 nucleotides are TGTGCCAGCAGCTTAGATTGGGGGAACACTGAAGCTTTCTTT.

This clonotype occurred many times. The chain links TRBV24-1 to TRBJ2-7; no firm D call. V was trimmed by 0 bases and J by 5 bases, leaving 7 bases between them. CDR3 length equals 13 residues. Looked up from germline, CDR1 is KGHDR and CDR2 is SFDVKD. The CDR3 coding sequence is TGTGCCACCAGTGATTTGAGACACGACGAGCAGTACTTC. It specifies CATSDLRHDEQYF.

This clonotype has a count of ten or more. The rearrangement joins TRBV2 to TRBJ2-7; D tentatively reads TRBD1 or TRBD2 (5 bases each). The CDR3 loop spans 13 amino acids. Trimming took 3 bases from V and 4 from J, leaving 10 bases between them. Germline-derived CDR1 and CDR2 are SNHLY and FYNNEI. This CDR3 reads CASSDGGSYEQYF. The DNA of the CDR3 is TGTGCCAGCAGTGATGGGGGTTCTTACGAGCAGTACTTC.

This clonotype occurred many times. V usage is TRBV5-1 and J usage is TRBJ2-7; no firm D call. The CDR3 totals 14 residues. Germline loops: CDR1 SGHRS, CDR2 YFSETQ. V shed 2 bases and J shed 1 base, with 10 bases lying between them. The CDR3 DNA is TGCGCCAGCAGCTTTACCATATTTTCCTACGAGCAGTACTTC. It codes for CASSFTIFSYEQYF.

The table lists this clonotype with many counts. The chain joins TRBV20-1 to TRBJ1-1; D is unresolved. This CDR3 region has 14 residues. V lost 0 bases to trimming and J lost 4 bases, with 12 bases between them. CDR1 is DFQATT and CDR2 is SNEGSKA in the germline V gene (reference sequence). The CDR3 nucleotides are TGCAGTGCTAGAGATCAAGGCCTGGGCACTGAAGCTTTCTTT. Its protein is CSARDQGLGTEAFF.

This clonotype occurred many times. The V call is TRBV28, the J call TRBJ2-4, with a weak D call TRBD1 (8 bases). The CDR3 sequence is 15 residues long. In germline, CDR1 is MDHEN, CDR2 SYDVKM. V lost 2 bases to trimming and J lost 6 bases, with 14 bases between them. The CDR3 bases are TGTGCCAGCAGTTTAAGCCACAGGGGGGGAAACATTCAGTACTTC. Its translation: CASSLSHRGGNIQYF. Looking up the rest from reference TRBV28 and TRBJ2-4 gives the full variable domain: DVKVTQSSRYLVKRTGEKVFLECVQDMDHENMFWYRQDPGLGLRLIYFSYDVKMKEKGDIPEGYSVSREKKERFSLILESASTNQTSMYLCASSLSHRGGNIQYFGAGTRLSVL.

This clonotype was observed many times. V and J are TRBV28 and TRBJ2-5, with 14 positions matching TRBD2. Germline lookup yields CDR1 MDHEN and CDR2 SYDVKM. Trimming removed 2 bases from V and 4 bases from J; junction bases left unmatched: 0. CDR3 length equals 15 residues. The CDR3 protein is CASSLGLAGGETQYF. CDR3 in DNA: TGTGCCAGCAGTTTAGGACTAGCGGGAGGAGAGACCCAGTACTTC. The full variable domain, rest sourced from reference TRBV28 and TRBJ2-5, is DVKVTQSSRYLVKRTGEKVFLECVQDMDHENMFWYRQDPGLGLRLIYFSYDVKMKEKGDIPEGYSVSREKKERFSLILESASTNQTSMYLCASSLGLAGGETQYFGPGTRLLVL.

This clonotype was seen ten or more times. The V and J genes are TRBV20-1 and TRBJ2-7; D is undetermined. V was cut by 6 bases and J by 0 bases, with 15 bases left in between. The length of the CDR3 is 14 residues. Per the germline V gene, CDR1 is DFQATT and CDR2 is SNEGSKA (reference sequence). The CDR3 region is CSATLSLYSYEQYF. The CDR3 DNA follows: TGCAGTGCCACCCTTAGCCTATACTCCTACGAGCAGTACTTC.

This clonotype was recorded many times. The chain carries TRBV7-3 and TRBJ2-4; D perhaps matches TRBD2 (6 bases). Germline lookup yields CDR1 SGHTA and CDR2 FQGTGA. This CDR3 contains 17 residues. V lost 0 bases and J lost 0, with 12 bases in between. CDR3 in amino acids: CASSLTGGAQAKNIQYF. In DNA, the CDR3 is TGTGCCAGCAGCTTAACGGGCGGGGCTCAAGCCAAAAACATTCAGTACTTC.

This clonotype was counted many times. The chain joins TRBV12-3 or TRBV12-4 to TRBJ2-1; TRBD1 agrees at 8 bases. This CDR3 spans 16 amino acids. J was trimmed by 7 bases and V by 1 base; bases with no gene match: 9. CDR3: CASSLGRTGGGNEQFF. CDR3 coding DNA: TGTGCCAGCAGTTTAGGGCGAACAGGGGGAGGAAATGAGCAGTTCTTC.

The table lists this clonotype with a count of one. A much larger clone sits a single nucleotide away, making a read error possible. The V gene is TRBV15, the J gene TRBJ2-2; D uncertain. Trimming cost V 3 bases and J 6 bases, with 5 bases left between them. This CDR3 has 12 residues. Germline V gives CDR1 LNHNV, CDR2 YYDKDF (reference sequence). This chain's CDR3 is CATSRGSGELFF. As DNA, the CDR3 is TGTGCCACCAGCAGGGGCTCCGGGGAGCTGTTTTTT.

This clonotype has ten or more counts. V is TRBV20-1 and J is TRBJ2-3, with 7 bases matching TRBD2. Germline V gene sequence: CDR1 DFQATT, CDR2 SNEGSKA (reference sequence). The V segment lost 0 bases and the J segment 6 bases; nucleotides outside the gene matches: 12. CDR3 length: 16 residues. The DNA for the CDR3 is TGCAGTGCTAGAGATCAGTCAGGCGGGGGTCCGGATACGCAGTATTTT. It yields the protein CSARDQSGGGPDTQYF.

Many counts were recorded for this clonotype. The V and J genes are TRBV28 and TRBJ2-7, with a possible D match to TRBD1 (5 bases). Trimming left V 5 bases short and J 2 bases short, with 10 bases between. This CDR3 is 13 amino acids long. The germline CDR1 and CDR2 sequences are MDHEN and SYDVKM. CDR3 protein: CASSPRGAYEQYF. CDR3 bases: TGTGCCAGCAGTCCAAGGGGCGCCTACGAGCAGTACTTC.

This clonotype was detected ten times or more. The chain employs TRBV20-1 and TRBJ1-1, with unresolved D. CDR1 and CDR2 from the germline V gene are DFQATT and SNEGSKA (reference sequence). The CDR3 is 14 residues long. V was pared by 2 bases and J by 1 base, with 11 bases between. CDR3 nucleotide sequence: TGCAGTGCTAGACTAAACAGAAAGAACACTGAAGCTTTCTTT. Its protein product is CSARLNRKNTEAFF.

This clonotype was counted at least ten times. This chain links TRBV4-2 with TRBJ2-5, with 8 bases aligning to TRBD1. Germline V lookup: CDR1 LGHNA, CDR2 YNFKEQ. CDR3 length: 18 residues. The ends lost 0 bases at V and 4 bases at J; junction bases unmatched: 13. The CDR3 coding sequence is TGTGCCAGCAGCCAAGATGTCGCAGGGGGCGCGGTAGTAGAGACCCAGTACTTC. Translation: CASSQDVAGGAVVETQYF.

There are many counts of this clonotype. This sequence joins TRBV7-9 and TRBJ1-4; perhaps TRBD1 as D (5 bases). This CDR3 has 14 amino acids. Germline lookup yields CDR1 SEHNR and CDR2 FQNEAQ (reference sequence). Trimming cost V 1 base and J 8 bases, with 11 bases left between them. CDR3: CASSLDTGREKLFF. DNA for the CDR3: TGTGCCAGCAGCTTAGATACGGGACGGGAAAAACTGTTTTTT. Full variable domain (rest looked up from reference TRBV7-9 and TRBJ1-4): DTGVSQNPRHKITKRGQNVTFRCDPISEHNRLYWYRQTLGQGPEFLTYFQNEAQLEKSRLLSDRFSAERPKGSFSTLEIQRTEQGDSAMYLCASSLDTGREKLFFGSGTQLSVL.

This clonotype was seen repeatedly, ten times or more. The CDR3, as DNA: TGTGCCAGCAGCTCCCAGCGGGGGGGCCGGGGTGAGCAGTTCTTC. It yields the protein CASSSQRGGRGEQFF. The rearrangement uses TRBV7-2 and TRBJ2-1; the match to TRBD2 covers 10 bases. CDR3 length: 15 amino acids. Losses at the gene ends were 4 bases for V and 9 bases for J; bases not matched to a gene: 9. Per germline, CDR1 SGHTA and CDR2 FQGNSA. The variable domain in full, with the rest retrieved from reference TRBV7-2 and TRBJ2-1, is GAGVSQSPSNKVTEKGKDVELRCDPISGHTALYWYRQSLGQGLEFLIYFQGNSAPDKSGLPSDRFSAERTGGSVSTLTIQRTQQEDSAVYLCASSSQRGGRGEQFFGPGTRLTVL.

In this sample, this clonotype turned up many times. This rearrangement joins TRBV10-3 to TRBJ2-7; the D gene is possibly TRBD1 (6 bases). The CDR3 is 15 residues long. CDR1 ENHRY and CDR2 SYGVKD come from the germline V gene. V shed 5 bases and J shed 3 bases, with 17 bases lying between them. The CDR3 loop is CAISIEDRQDYEQYF. The CDR3 DNA is TGTGCCATCAGTATCGAGGACAGACAAGACTACGAGCAGTACTTC.

This clonotype showed up many times. The CDR3 spells CATSDPGGITDTQYF. DNA for the CDR3: TGTGCCACCAGTGATCCGGGTGGGATCACAGATACGCAGTATTTT. The chain couples TRBV24-1 to TRBJ2-3, with D unclear. Trimming removed 3 bases from V and 2 bases from J, with 11 bases in between. The germline V gene has CDR1 KGHDR and CDR2 SFDVKD. This CDR3 has 15 residues.

The sample holds many counts of this clonotype. The rearrangement links TRBV20-1 to TRBJ1-4; D unclear. V lost 6 bases and J 5 bases, leaving 13 bases between the germline ends. The CDR3 has 13 amino acids. Germline values: CDR1 DFQATT, CDR2 SNEGSKA (reference sequence). CDR3 coding DNA: TGCAGTGCCGAGGGTGTCACCAATGAAAAACTGTTTTTT. Amino acids: CSAEGVTNEKLFF.

A word on this clonotype: A much larger clonotype is one base distant, so this may be a read error. The chain employs TRBV5-4 and TRBJ1-1; D ambiguous. Germline CDR1 and CDR2: SGHNT and YYREEE (reference sequence). The CDR3 extends over 15 amino acids. Deletions cut 0 bases from V and 5 bases from J, with 14 bases between. The chain's CDR3 is CASSLVGVRETEAFF. The CDR3 bases are TGTGCCAGCAGCTTGGTTGGGGTGAGGGAGACTGAAGCTTTCTTT.